The source of this T cell receptor (beta chain) is a study of T cells in Graves' hyperthyroidism and ophthalmopathy. For the study at large: Blood was drawn when the patient was first diagnosed and still untreated.

The investigators amplified TCR beta CDR3 regions from RNA transcripts. HTBI primers were used for first-round RT-PCR of the TCR CDR3. TCRdb used MiXCR to reprocess the multiplex PCR reads, holding one entry per CDR3 protein. The data contain roughly 100,000 distinct CDR3 sequences, approximately 50% of them singletons. Newly diagnosed hyperthyroidism, duration under 2 months, in patients aged 18 to 65. Any patient presenting with uncontrolled infection, other autoimmune disease, pregnancy or lactation was left out. Diagnoses were made from clinical symptoms, serum measures (thyroxine and TRAb), thyroid ultrasound and orbital computed tomography. This clonotype has ten or more counts. Germline CDR1 ENHRY, CDR2 SYGVKD. The CDR3 has 12 amino acids. Trimming cost V 10 bases and J 2 bases, with 12 bases left between them.

The sequenced material came from blood. The sequence was collected from a man between 35 and 55 years old with Graves' hyperthyroidism. The chain carries TRBV10-3 and TRBJ2-7, with D unclear. In nucleotides, the CDR3 is TGTGCCACCGCGGCGGCCCCCTACGAGCAGTACTTC. As protein: CATAAAPYEQYF.